This T cell receptor (beta chain) is drawn from a study of regulatory T cells in long-lasting Graves disease. Study results and caveats: Whereas nearly 1,000 public clonotypes were shared by new patients, persistent patients shared more, at a few thousand.

The time point: newly diagnosed GD, antithyroid drugs for less than 3 months. Extracted RNA from PBMCs served as the source of the TCR library. In each case, Graves' disease was diagnosed per American Thyroid Association guidelines. Into tubes containing EDTA, 7.5 to 9.5 milliliters of peripheral blood were drawn. This clonotype was seen more than once but under ten times. What it binds is not known. Both iRepertoire HTBI primers and Arm-PCR of CDR3 regions were used to build the TCR beta libraries. In TCRdb, the multiplex PCR reads were re-called with MiXCR into one record per CDR3 protein. This table has approximately 360,000 distinct CDR3 sequences, around 11% appearing once. The CDR3 is made up of 15 amino acids. Trimming cost V 5 bases and J 4 bases, with 16 bases left between them. Germline loops: CDR1 MNHEY, CDR2 SMNVEV (reference sequence). This sample was also put to use in a study of T cells in Graves' hyperthyroidism and ophthalmopathy.

The clonotype comes from a woman aged 18-30 years with Graves disease. The chain combines TRBV27 with TRBJ2-3; D ambiguous. The specimen was peripheral blood mononuclear cells (PBMCs), collected at new diagnosis, from a patient treated with antithyroid drugs. The DNA of the CDR3 is TGTGCCAGCAGTCCCATGTTAGGGCTAGCAGATACGCAGTATTTT. Its protein product is CASSPMLGLADTQYF.